Following are 21 T cell receptor beta chains from one sample sequenced in a study of cytomegalovirus exposure and HLA in healthy donors. The PCR made use of 60 Vbeta and 13 Jbeta primers. Produced via immunoSEQ multiplex PCR; TCRdb's table is partial and in-frame only. The sample has 300,000 or so clones, 84% seen once; the top ten hold roughly 2%. The sample taken for sequencing was PBMCs. The receptors derive from a woman aged 40 to 55 in good health and CMV-seropositive.

CDR3 loop: CASSPQGGAETQYF. The CDR3 region has the DNA TGTGCCAGCTCACCACAGGGAGGGGCAGAGACCCAGTACTTC. V and J are TRBV18 and TRBJ2-5, with 7 positions matching TRBD2. This CDR3 contains 14 residues. Germline-derived CDR1 and CDR2 are KGHSH and LQKENI. After removal of 1 base from V and 4 bases from J, the junction contained 3 bases not matched to a gene. The full variable domain, in which reference TRBV18 and TRBJ2-5 provide the parts outside the CDR3, is NAGVMQNPRHLVRRRGQEARLRCSPMKGHSHVYWYRQLPEEGLKFMVYLQKENIIDESGMPKERFSAEFPKEGPSILRIQQVVRGDSAAYFCASSPQGGAETQYFGPGTRLLVL.

V usage is TRBV6-1 and J usage is TRBJ2-1; D unclear. In germline, CDR1 is MNHNS, CDR2 SASEGT. This CDR3 has 12 amino acids. The V end was cut by 7 bases, the J end by 6 bases, with 10 bases between. CDR3 in amino acids: CASTSTGNEQFF. In DNA form, the CDR3 reads TGTGCCAGCACTTCGACTGGCAATGAGCAGTTCTTC.

The chain recombines TRBV27 with TRBJ2-5, with D possibly TRBD1 on 6 matching bases. Gene TRBJ2-7 matches the end of the DNA better, so the J call may be wrong. Germline V CDR1 and CDR2: MNHEY, SMNVEV (reference sequence). This CDR3 has 14 residues. The chain's CDR3 is CASSLTTGPYEQYF. CDR3 DNA: TGTGCCAGCAGTTTGACAACAGGGCCCTACGAGCAGTACTTC.

This chain links TRBV5-1 with TRBJ2-7; 9 bases align to TRBD1. The V gene's germline CDR1 is SGHRS and CDR2 YFSETQ. V gave up 1 base and J gave up 5 bases; unmatched junction bases: 7. The CDR3 is made up of 15 amino acids. The CDR3 reads CASSLLGQGRDEQYF. The CDR3 bases are TGCGCCAGCAGCTTGCTTGGACAGGGGCGCGACGAGCAGTACTTC.

The V gene is TRBV6-1, the J gene TRBJ1-1, with 7 bases fitting TRBD1. Per the germline V gene, CDR1 is MNHNS and CDR2 is SASEGT. The V segment lost 4 bases and the J segment 6 bases; nucleotides outside the gene matches: 17. The CDR3 contains 17 residues. The CDR3 spells CASSGLNRGRGLSEAFF. The CDR3 nucleotides read TGTGCCAGCAGTGGATTAAACAGGGGTAGGGGTCTCTCTGAAGCTTTCTTT.

This clone has just one count. The V and J genes are TRBV28 and TRBJ2-7, with 11 bases matching TRBD1. Germline-derived CDR1 and CDR2 are MDHEN and SYDVKM. V gave up 2 bases and J gave up 7 bases; unmatched junction bases: 7. There are 15 residues in the CDR3. Here the CDR3 reads CASSLRTGGSGEQYF. CDR3 coding DNA: TGTGCCAGCAGTTTACGGACAGGGGGCTCAGGGGAGCAGTACTTC.

The chain couples TRBV7-9 to TRBJ2-5, with a possible D match to TRBD2 (6 bases). CDR3 length equals 17 residues. The V gene's germline CDR1 is SEHNR and CDR2 FQNEAQ (reference sequence). Trimming took 0 bases from V and 0 from J, leaving 14 bases between them. CDR3 in amino acids: CASSLALIAANQETQYF. In DNA, the CDR3 is TGTGCCAGCAGCTTAGCGCTTATAGCGGCCAACCAAGAGACCCAGTACTTC.

The chain combines TRBV5-1 with TRBJ2-3; 12 bases fit TRBD2. The CDR3 runs 20 residues. Germline values: CDR1 SGHRS, CDR2 YFSETQ. The ends lost 3 bases at V and 8 bases at J; junction bases unmatched: 22. The CDR3 DNA reads as TGCGCCAGCAGCTCCAATCTAGCGGGAGGGCCAGGAAGAACGGGGGGTACGCAGTATTTT. This sequence encodes CASSSNLAGGPGRTGGTQYF.

V is TRBV10-3 and J is TRBJ2-2, with 9 nucleotides matching TRBD2. CDR1 ENHRY and CDR2 SYGVKD come from the germline V gene. Trimming at V came to 8 bases and at J to 0 bases, leaving 7 bases not matched to a gene. The CDR3 runs 16 residues. DNA of the CDR3: TGTGCCATCGGGCCCTTAGCGGGAGCGAACACCGGGGAGCTGTTTTTT. Amino acids: CAIGPLAGANTGELFF.

The J gene is TRBJ2-3, the V gene TRBV7-9, with 10 bases fitting TRBD1. This CDR3 has 15 amino acids. Germline assignment: CDR1 SEHNR and CDR2 FQNEAQ (reference sequence). V trimming: 3 bases; J trimming: 7 bases; junction bases outside the gene matches: 7. Written as DNA, the CDR3 is TGTGCCAGCAGCTTTTCGGGACAGGGGTTGAATACGCAGTATTTT. Protein product: CASSFSGQGLNTQYF.

V gene TRBV9 combines with J gene TRBJ2-3; D is possibly TRBD2 (6 bases). The ends were cut back, 0 bases at V and 5 bases at J, with 16 bases in the middle. CDR1 is SGDLS, CDR2 YYNGEE, per germline. The CDR3 has 16 amino acids. The CDR3 spells CASSVALRGWGDTQYF. The CDR3 nucleotides are TGTGCCAGCAGCGTAGCCCTTCGGGGGTGGGGAGATACGCAGTATTTT.

The V and J genes are TRBV7-9 and TRBJ2-2, with 7 bases aligning to TRBD1. The V gene end was trimmed by 6 bases and the J gene end by 3 bases; junction bases not matched to a gene: 4. This CDR3 contains 14 residues. From germline, CDR1 is SEHNR and CDR2 FQNEAQ (reference sequence). CDR3 bases: TGTGCCAGCAGTTCCGGGACAGACACCGGGGAGCTGTTTTTT. This translates into CASSSGTDTGELFF.

The V gene is TRBV30, the J gene TRBJ1-2, with 10 bases that match TRBD1. V shed 2 bases, J shed 5 bases, and the junction held 14 bases outside the gene matches. The germline V gene encodes CDR1 GTSNPN and CDR2 SVGIG (reference sequence). The CDR3 contains 17 residues. The CDR3 DNA is TGTGCCTGGAGTCACCCCCTTGACAGGGGGCAACGGTATGGCTACACCTTC. This translates into CAWSHPLDRGQRYGYTF.

The rearrangement links TRBV4-2 to TRBJ2-3, with TRBD2 identical over 9 bases. Per the germline V gene, CDR1 is LGHNA and CDR2 is YNFKEQ. V lost 4 bases to trimming and J lost 0 bases; unmatched junction nucleotides: 5. The CDR3 totals 16 residues. This CDR3 is CASSPLTSGSTDTQYF. As DNA, the CDR3 is TGTGCCAGCAGCCCTTTGACTAGCGGTAGCACAGATACGCAGTATTTT.

The chain employs TRBV28 and TRBJ2-2; D is unresolved. The CDR3 is made up of 14 amino acids. Trimming cost V 6 bases and J 6 bases, with 14 bases left between them. Looked up from germline, CDR1 is MDHEN and CDR2 is SYDVKM. CDR3 coding DNA: TGTGCCAGCAGCCACGACATTACGTCCGGGGAGCTGTTTTTT. Its protein product is CASSHDITSGELFF.

This clone was found a few times. The rearrangement uses TRBV19 and TRBJ1-5; no clear D. Trimming removed 11 bases at V and 12 bases at J, with 14 bases between. The CDR3 totals 10 residues. Germline CDR1 is LNHDA and CDR2 is SQIVND (reference sequence). The CDR3 DNA reads as TGTGCCCGACTTCTCATCTACCAGCATTTT. Encoded protein: CARLLIYQHF.

J is TRBJ2-1 and V is TRBV28; no clear D. The germline V and J ends were trimmed by 7 bases and 8 bases, with 12 bases remaining between them. Germline V gives CDR1 MDHEN, CDR2 SYDVKM. The CDR3 runs 12 residues. CDR3 sequence reads: CASTLAGDEQFF. In DNA form, the CDR3 reads TGTGCCAGCACCTTAGCTGGTGATGAGCAGTTCTTC.

The chain recombines TRBV28 with TRBJ2-7; a weak D match, TRBD1 (7 bases). There are 18 residues in the CDR3. V was clipped by 3 bases and J by 3 bases, with 24 bases between them. Looked up from germline, CDR1 is MDHEN and CDR2 is SYDVKM. CDR3 in amino acids: CASSFPMGGDRVFYEQYF. The CDR3 DNA is TGTGCCAGCAGTTTTCCCATGGGGGGAGACAGGGTGTTCTACGAGCAGTACTTC.

V is TRBV7-9 and J is TRBJ2-1; D might be TRBD2 (6 bases). This CDR3 contains 15 residues. The germline V and J ends were trimmed by 2 bases and 0 bases, with 8 bases remaining between them. Germline V gives CDR1 SEHNR, CDR2 FQNEAQ (reference sequence). The CDR3 is CASSLWRDSYNEQFF. CDR3 sequence (DNA): TGTGCCAGCAGCTTATGGCGGGACTCCTACAATGAGCAGTTCTTC.

The chain is built from TRBV30 and TRBJ1-1; no clear D. The CDR3 runs 10 residues. Germline V gene data show CDR1 as GTSNPN and CDR2 as SVGIG (reference sequence). The V and J ends lost 5 bases and 1 base respectively, with 2 bases between them. In nucleotides, the CDR3 is TGTGCCTGGCAGAACACTGAAGCTTTCTTT. It yields the protein CAWQNTEAFF.

The V gene is TRBV30, the J gene TRBJ1-1, with D possibly being TRBD1 (5 bases). Germline V gene sequence: CDR1 GTSNPN, CDR2 SVGIG (reference sequence). This CDR3 region has 14 residues. V was clipped by 6 bases and J by 4 bases, with 18 bases between them. The CDR3 spells CACEALRGGTEAFF. The CDR3 bases are TGTGCCTGTGAGGCCTTGAGGGGAGGCACTGAAGCTTTCTTT.